These 16 T cell receptor beta chains were all obtained from the same sample, sequenced in a study of long-term antiretroviral therapy in people with HIV. immunoSEQ v3.0 was run at survey level. Assay: immunoSEQ multiplex PCR; the TCRdb copy retains only in-frame clones and omits some. The profile shows around 20,000 clones, around 80% of them singletons. The sequencing used unsorted PBMCs, collected 0.6 years after starting antiretroviral therapy. Receptor source: a woman aged 18-35 years with HIV.

This sequence joins TRBV28 and TRBJ1-1, with D possibly being TRBD1 (6 bases). The CDR3 consists of 18 residues. CDR1 is MDHEN, CDR2 SYDVKM, per germline. Trimming removed 6 bases at V and 0 bases at J, with 23 bases between. CDR3 nucleotide sequence: TGTGCCAGCAGCCCGGGGGGGACGGGGGCGAACATGAACACTGAAGCTTTCTTT. It yields the protein CASSPGGTGANMNTEAFF.

The chain carries TRBV6-5 and TRBJ2-7, with D unresolved. There are 13 residues in the CDR3. Germline CDR1 and CDR2: MNHEY and SVGAGI. The ends were cut back, 6 bases at V and 5 bases at J, with 14 bases in the middle. This chain's CDR3 is CASSLGRPDEQYF. CDR3 bases: TGTGCCAGCAGCCTCGGACGGCCAGACGAGCAGTACTTC.

This rearrangement joins TRBV19 to TRBJ2-1; the D is unclear. V dropped 4 bases and J dropped 4 bases, with 5 bases sitting between them. Germline assignment: CDR1 LNHDA and CDR2 SQIVND (reference sequence). The length of the CDR3 is 12 residues. CDR3 protein: CASSNGYNEQFF. The CDR3 DNA is TGTGCCAGTAGTAACGGTTACAATGAGCAGTTCTTC. Full variable domain (rest looked up from reference TRBV19 and TRBJ2-1): DGGITQSPKYLFRKEGQNVTLSCEQNLNHDAMYWYRQDPGQGLRLIYYSQIVNDFQKGDIAEGYSVSREKKESFPLTVTSAQKNPTAFYLCASSNGYNEQFFGPGTRLTVL.

The gene calls are TRBV28 and TRBJ2-1, with TRBD2 as a possible D gene (7 bases). This CDR3 region has 14 residues. Trimming removed 2 bases from V and 4 bases from J, with 9 bases in between. The germline gives CDR1 MDHEN, CDR2 SYDVKM. The CDR3 region is CASSLRGGYNEQFF. As DNA, the CDR3 is TGTGCCAGCAGTTTAAGGGGGGGGTACAATGAGCAGTTCTTC.

The chain recombines TRBV15 with TRBJ1-4; D is ambiguous. The ends were cut back, 0 bases at V and 0 bases at J, with 8 bases in the middle. This CDR3 has 16 amino acids. Germline V lookup: CDR1 LNHNV, CDR2 YYDKDF (reference sequence). The CDR3 DNA sequence: TGTGCCACCAGCAGAGATCCGGCGGCAACTAATGAAAAACTGTTTTTT. It translates to CATSRDPAATNEKLFF. Based on the CDR3 plus reference TRBV15 and TRBJ1-4, the full variable domain is DAMVIQNPRYQVTQFGKPVTLSCSQTLNHNVMYWYQQKSSQAPKLLFHYYDKDFNNEADTPDNFQSRRPNTSFCFLDIRSPGLGDTAMYLCATSRDPAATNEKLFFGSGTQLSVL.

The chain employs TRBV6-5 and TRBJ2-7, with D possibly matching TRBD2 (6 bases). The CDR3 runs 11 residues. Germline CDR1 reads MNHEY; CDR2 reads SVGAGI. The ends were cut back, 3 bases at V and 7 bases at J, with 7 bases in the middle. The CDR3 region is CASSYGGEQYF. The CDR3 DNA reads as TGTGCCAGCAGTTATGGGGGGGAGCAGTACTTC.

The CDR3 is CASSPYRGDLEKLFF. In DNA form, the CDR3 reads TGCGCCAGCAGCCCCTACAGGGGCGATCTTGAAAAACTGTTTTTT. The rearrangement uses TRBV5-1 and TRBJ1-4, with 7 bases fitting TRBD1. Trimming cost V 4 bases and J 7 bases; bases outside gene matches: 10. CDR3 length equals 15 residues. The germline gives CDR1 SGHRS, CDR2 YFSETQ.

In its sample, this clone was seen a few times. The chain couples TRBV7-6 to TRBJ2-2, with 7 bases that match TRBD2. CDR1 is SGHVS and CDR2 is FNYEAQ in the germline V gene. The CDR3 spans 16 residues. Trimming cost V 1 base and J 4 bases; bases outside gene matches: 6. CDR3 nucleotide sequence: TGTGCCAGCAGCTTAGTGCTTAGCGGGCGCACCGGGGAGCTGTTTTTT. This translates into CASSLVLSGRTGELFF. Full variable domain (missing parts from reference TRBV7-6 and TRBJ2-2): GAGVSQSPRYKVTKRGQDVALRCDPISGHVSLYWYRQALGQGPEFLTYFNYEAQQDKSGLPNDRFSAERPEGSISTLTIQRTEQRDSAMYRCASSLVLSGRTGELFFGEGSRLTVL.

This clone was seen a few times. The chain joins TRBV28 to TRBJ2-3, with D unclear. CDR1 is MDHEN, CDR2 SYDVKM, per germline. V was clipped by 3 bases and J by 4 bases, with 5 bases between them. CDR3 size: 12 residues. The CDR3 bases are TGTGCCAGCAGTTTTTTTTCAGATACGCAGTATTTT. Its protein is CASSFFSDTQYF.

The V call is TRBV11-1, the J call TRBJ2-3; D gene ambiguous. The CDR3 runs to 13 residues. V was clipped by 2 bases and J by 4 bases, with 7 bases between them. Germline-derived CDR1 and CDR2 are SGHAT and FQDESV (reference sequence). The CDR3 DNA sequence: TGTGCCAGCAGCTTACTATTCCCAGATACGCAGTATTTT. This translates into CASSLLFPDTQYF.

CDR3 protein: CASSPLDRANPTEAFF. The DNA of the CDR3 is TGTGCCAGCAGCCCCTTGGACAGGGCTAACCCCACTGAAGCTTTCTTT. The rearrangement uses TRBV9 and TRBJ1-1; 8 bases are shared with TRBD1. Germline V gene data show CDR1 as SGDLS and CDR2 as YYNGEE. With 4 bases clipped from V and 4 bases from J, the junction kept 12 bases outside the gene matches. The CDR3 consists of 16 residues. Drawing the rest from reference TRBV9 and TRBJ1-1, the complete variable domain is DSGVTQTPKHLITATGQRVTLRCSPRSGDLSVYWYQQSLDQGLQFLIQYYNGEERAKGNILERFSAQQFPDLHSELNLSSLELGDSALYFCASSPLDRANPTEAFFGQGTRLTVV.

The chain carries TRBV6-6 and TRBJ2-1; TRBD2 matches at 7 bases. CDR1 and CDR2 (germline): MNHNY, SVGAGI (reference sequence). With V trimmed by 5 bases and J by 3 bases, 4 bases remained unmatched. The length of the CDR3 is 14 residues. The CDR3 loop is CASSPGLIYNEQFF. CDR3 bases: TGTGCCAGCAGTCCGGGACTAATCTACAATGAGCAGTTCTTC.

This clone was seen just once. The V call is TRBV2, the J call TRBJ2-7; 7 nucleotides align to TRBD2. After removal of 2 bases from V and 1 base from J, the junction contained 5 bases not matched to a gene. The CDR3 totals 15 residues. Germline V gene sequence: CDR1 SNHLY, CDR2 FYNNEI. The CDR3 spells CASSESAGASYEQYF. CDR3 coding DNA: TGTGCCAGCAGTGAAAGTGCGGGAGCATCCTACGAGCAGTACTTC.

The chain has TRBV18 and TRBJ2-6, with D tentatively TRBD1 or TRBD2 (5 bases each). Per germline, CDR1 KGHSH and CDR2 LQKENI. Trimming cost V 5 bases and J 0 bases, with 14 bases left between them. This CDR3 contains 17 residues. The CDR3 spells CASSSSKGSSGANVLTF. CDR3 coding DNA: TGTGCCAGCTCATCGTCAAAGGGGAGCTCTGGGGCCAACGTCCTGACTTTC. The complete variable domain, with remaining parts taken from reference TRBV18 and TRBJ2-6, reads NAGVMQNPRHLVRRRGQEARLRCSPMKGHSHVYWYRQLPEEGLKFMVYLQKENIIDESGMPKERFSAEFPKEGPSILRIQQVVRGDSAAYFCASSSSKGSSGANVLTFGAGSRLTVL.

This clone is deemed medium-sized. The genes are TRBV19 and TRBJ1-1; D is unresolved. The CDR3 runs to 13 residues. The V end lost 8 bases, the J end lost 1 base, and 11 bases lay between the germline ends. Germline CDR1 and CDR2: LNHDA and SQIVND (reference sequence). In DNA, the CDR3 is TGTGCCAGTGGTCGATGGGGGAACACTGAAGCTTTCTTT. Translated: CASGRWGNTEAFF.

The chain carries TRBV7-3 and TRBJ1-2; a weak D match, TRBD1 (5 bases). Trimming cost V 5 bases and J 4 bases, with 14 bases left between them. In germline, CDR1 is SGHTA, CDR2 FQGTGA. The CDR3 loop spans 14 amino acids. DNA for the CDR3: TGTGCCAGCAGCCCTTCCCAGGGTGGCTATGGCTACACCTTC. Protein sequence: CASSPSQGGYGYTF.